This T cell receptor (beta chain) was profiled in a study of long-term antiretroviral therapy in people with HIV. Sequencing used immunoSEQ v3.0 at survey level. For each individual sample, sequencing targeted about 40,000-55,000 T-cell genomes. Generated by immunoSEQ multiplex PCR, the TCRdb table keeps only in-frame clones and is missing some. The table includes approximately 13,000 clones, approximately 73% detected once. General study results and limits: Pre-ART clonal expansion yielded clones that dominated the repertoire at all time points. Compared with controls, HIV repertoires showed narrower CDR3 length ranges.

About this clone itself: Antigen: not known.

CDR1 SGHNT and CDR2 YYREEE come from the germline V gene (reference sequence). Germline trimming cut 0 bases from V and 0 bases from J; bases unmatched to any gene: 9. CDR3 length: 19 residues. The gene calls are TRBV5-4 and TRBJ2-2; 9 positions agree with TRBD2. Sequencing used unsorted PBMCs, obtained 3.1 years after starting antiretroviral therapy. The origin of this receptor is a man between 40 and 49 years old with HIV. CDR3 in DNA: TGTGCCAGCAGCTTGGGTTTATTTAGCGGGGGCTCGAACACCGGGGAGCTGTTTTTT. Amino acids: CASSLGLFSGGSNTGELFF.